Below are 5 T cell receptor beta chains sequenced from a single sample in a study of CD8 T cells in ankylosing spondylitis. Study-wide results and caveats: Blood from ankylosing spondylitis patients appeared to carry a characteristic roughly eight-variant TCR beta motif.

No antigens are known for them. From the 5' RACE reads, TCRdb called clonotypes with MiXCR, one entry per CDR3 protein. The profile shows some 800,000 distinct CDR3 sequences, about 11% of them singletons. The sample comprised blood, either unsorted or a sorted T cell fraction (not recorded which). The receptor source for this set is a male donor with ankylosing spondylitis.

Only a few counts were recorded for this clonotype. The gene calls are TRBV24-1 and TRBJ2-1, with 10 bases aligning to TRBD1. Germline loops: CDR1 KGHDR, CDR2 SFDVKD. The V gene end was trimmed by 1 base and the J gene end by 5 bases; junction bases not matched to a gene: 4. There are 16 residues in the CDR3. CDR3 in amino acids: CATSDFRDRGNNEQFF. For the CDR3, the DNA is TGTGCCACCAGTGATTTTAGGGACAGGGGCAACAATGAGCAGTTCTTC.

The V call is TRBV28, the J call TRBJ2-2; TRBD1 is a possible D gene (6 bases). Per germline, CDR1 MDHEN and CDR2 SYDVKM. This CDR3 has 16 amino acids. Trimming stripped 3 bases from V and 0 bases from J, with 11 bases between. Here the CDR3 reads CASSFPGAPNTGELFF. CDR3 DNA: TGTGCCAGCAGTTTCCCAGGGGCCCCGAACACCGGGGAGCTGTTTTTT.

In its sample, this clonotype was seen a few times. The rearrangement joins TRBV10-3 to TRBJ1-1; D is undetermined. V lost 3 bases to trimming and J lost 6 bases, with 14 bases between them. This CDR3 is 14 amino acids long. CDR1 is ENHRY and CDR2 is SYGVKD in the germline V gene. CDR3 nucleotides: TGTGCCATCAGTGACCTGGTCGGATCGGCTGAAGCTTTCTTT. It yields the protein CAISDLVGSAEAFF.

V and J are TRBV6-2 or TRBV6-3 and TRBJ2-3, with D possibly being TRBD1 (6 bases). Germline V gives CDR1 MNHEY, CDR2 SVGEGT. The V gene lost 2 bases and the J gene lost 6 bases, with 12 bases spanning the gap. The CDR3 runs to 14 residues. CDR3 in amino acids: CASSYLQGRDTQYF. The DNA of the CDR3 is TGTGCCAGCAGTTACCTACAGGGACGTGATACGCAGTATTTT.

V usage is TRBV28 and J usage is TRBJ1-1; D uncertain. The germline V and J ends were trimmed by 4 bases and 0 bases, with 18 bases remaining between them. CDR3 size: 17 residues. CDR1 and CDR2 (germline): MDHEN, SYDVKM. CDR3 nucleotides: TGTGCCAGCAGTTCAACAACCACCCGAGTCATGAACACTGAAGCTTTCTTT. Encoded protein: CASSSTTTRVMNTEAFF.